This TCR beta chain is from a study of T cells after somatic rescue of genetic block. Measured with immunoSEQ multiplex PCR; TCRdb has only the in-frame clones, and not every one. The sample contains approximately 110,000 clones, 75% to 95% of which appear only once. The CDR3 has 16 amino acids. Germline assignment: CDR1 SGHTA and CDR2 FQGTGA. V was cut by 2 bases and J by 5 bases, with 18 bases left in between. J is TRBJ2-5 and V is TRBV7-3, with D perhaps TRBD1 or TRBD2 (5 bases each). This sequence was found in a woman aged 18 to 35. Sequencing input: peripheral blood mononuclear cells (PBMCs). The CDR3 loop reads CASSLQASRVRETQYF. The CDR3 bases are TGTGCCAGCAGCTTACAGGCTAGCAGGGTCAGGGAGACCCAGTACTTC.